These T cell receptor beta chains were read from a single sample in a study of blood T cells in healthy people across ages. TCRdb reanalysed the 5' RACE reads using MiXCR and keeps one entry per CDR3 protein. In the table there are 1.5 million or so distinct CDR3 sequences, about 43% of which are singletons. Sequenced sample: blood. Every receptor here comes from a woman aged 18-29 years in good health. CDR3s include the opening cysteine and the closing phenylalanine or tryptophan. D genes are given only for firm matches. The size entry is marked missing in some rows and otherwise reads once, few, many or a size class.

abundance	d_gene	v_gene	CDR3aa
NA	TRBD2	TRBV14	CASSQDPGGEQYF
NA	NA	TRBV27	CASSLPGDGLTYEQYF
few	NA	TRBV14	CASSHGLLANYGYTF
NA	NA	TRBV7-9	CASTTGKGRPQHF
NA	NA	TRBV4-1	CASSPVGQRSQPQHF
few	TRBD2	TRBV20-1	CSARGGAGGLYEQFF
NA	NA	TRBV20-1	CSARRAGDSRQPQHF
NA	TRBD1	TRBV7-8	CASSVQGANTGELFF
NA	NA	TRBV6-6	CASSRGGRRSTNEKLFF
once	NA	TRBV27	CASTQGGEGTDTQYF
few	TRBD2	TRBV5-1	CASSPGLATNEQYF
NA	NA	TRBV20-1	CSAPDYTKETDTQYF
NA	NA	TRBV5-5	CASSLTDGNYEQYF
few	NA	TRBV4-1	CASSQAEGVWEQYF
few	NA	TRBV5-4	CASSLRQSGDIQYF
NA	NA	TRBV20-1	CSARGADSPLHF
NA	NA	TRBV9	CASSATGLSSYNEQFF
NA	TRBD2	TRBV10-3	CAVSGGGSSREQYF
NA	TRBD1	TRBV6-2/TRBV6-3	CASSYGQGITEAFF
few	TRBD1	TRBV28	CASRRTGLAKNIQYF
few	TRBD2	TRBV7-3	CASSLLSGGSTDTQYF
few	NA	TRBV7-6	CASSLNGIADTQYF
few	TRBD1	TRBV15	CATSRDSRGPTDTQYF
NA	TRBD1	TRBV7-2	CASSLARGGAGGYTF
NA	NA	TRBV27	CASSFGAGNQPQHF
NA	NA	TRBV28	CASSFPLKYEQYF
few	TRBD1	TRBV12-5	CASGGAQDRGPYEQYF
few	TRBD2	TRBV12-3/TRBV12-4	CASRGGTGDTQYF
NA	NA	TRBV2	CASSEWPGDYGYTF
NA	NA	TRBV20-1	CSAKATSYNEQYF
NA	NA	TRBV11-2	CASSSDSVYGHTF
NA	NA	TRBV18	CASSPPSRYYEQYF
once	NA	TRBV29-1	CSVASEQYF
NA	TRBD2	TRBV12-3/TRBV12-4	CASQTSGDNGQFF
NA	TRBD2	TRBV29-1	CSVLAGVTYEQYF
once	TRBD2	TRBV3-1	CASSQERGGKFF
NA	NA	TRBV11-3	CASSPRATSYEQYF
NA	TRBD2	TRBV27	CASSAGGAETQYF
NA	TRBD2	TRBV12-5	CASGLVLAGAKTQYF
few	NA	TRBV10-3	CAISERVAYEQYF
NA	NA	TRBV14	CASSQAGTRWTEQYF
NA	NA	TRBV6-6	CASRPLARAPPEQFF
NA	NA	TRBV20-1	CSATALNAYEQYF
NA	NA	TRBV5-6	CASSLEGRHNEQFF
many	NA	TRBV4-1	CASSQEPQHYEQYF
few	NA	TRBV3-1	CASSQAIGNGYTF
NA	TRBD2	TRBV20-1	CSARLTSGSREQFF